Below are 10 T cell receptor beta chains sequenced from a single sample in a study of CD8 T cells in ankylosing spondylitis. One entry per CDR3 protein, called by TCRdb with MiXCR from the 5' RACE reads. The top ten hold around 5.3% of the sample, which has tens of thousands of distinct CDR3 sequences, 6.2% seen once. Sequenced sample: synovial fluid, either unsorted or a sorted T cell fraction (not recorded which). These receptors were collected from a male donor with ankylosing spondylitis.

The table lists this clonotype with many counts. The J gene is TRBJ2-3, the V gene TRBV28; D unclear. The CDR3 has 12 residues. The germline V gene has CDR1 MDHEN and CDR2 SYDVKM. V was shortened by 5 bases and J by 4 bases, with 7 bases between the two germline ends. Here the CDR3 reads CASSQLSDTQYF. The CDR3 region has the DNA TGTGCCAGCAGTCAACTCTCAGATACGCAGTATTTT.

This clonotype showed up many times. The gene calls are TRBV20-1 and TRBJ2-5; 9 bases map to TRBD1. With 6 bases clipped from V and 4 bases from J, the junction kept 12 bases outside the gene matches. Germline CDR1 is DFQATT and CDR2 is SNEGSKA (reference sequence). CDR3 length: 15 residues. The CDR3 region has the DNA TGCAGTGCCATCACACAGGGGGCGCGGAGAGAGACCCAGTACTTC. It encodes CSAITQGARRETQYF.

This clonotype appeared many times. The rearrangement links TRBV7-2 to TRBJ1-2, with 7 bases fitting TRBD1. J gave up 4 bases and V 5 bases, and 7 bases lay outside the gene matches. Looked up from germline, CDR1 is SGHTA and CDR2 is FQGNSA. This CDR3 spans 14 amino acids. CDR3 bases: TGTGCCAGCAGCCGAGCCAGGGGGTCCTATGGCTACACCTTC. As protein: CASSRARGSYGYTF.

As regards this clonotype: Since a much larger clone is just one base distant, this may be a read error. The chain links TRBV5-5 to TRBJ2-7; 13 nucleotides match TRBD2. Germline-derived CDR1 and CDR2 are SGHKS and YYEKEE (reference sequence). The CDR3 runs 15 residues. J was trimmed by 2 bases and V by 4 bases; bases with no gene match: 3. DNA of the CDR3: TGTGCCAGCAGCCCCGGACTAGCGGGGGCCTACGAGCAGTACTTC. Encoded protein: CASSPGLAGAYEQYF.

In this sample, this clonotype turned up many times. This chain connects TRBV11-2 to TRBJ2-1; D remains ambiguous. The germline V gene has CDR1 SGHAT and CDR2 FQNNGV. The V gene lost 5 bases and the J gene lost 7 bases, with 12 bases spanning the gap. The CDR3 is 13 residues long. The CDR3 region has the DNA TGTGCCAGCAGCGCTTCTAGTCGGAATGAGCAGTTCTTC. Translation gives CASSASSRNEQFF.

This clonotype was recorded many times. This sequence joins TRBV12-3 or TRBV12-4 and TRBJ2-3; maybe TRBD2 (5 bases). CDR3 length equals 13 residues. V was clipped by 8 bases and J by 5 bases, with 14 bases between them. CDR3 nucleotide sequence: TGTGCCAGCGCTGAGGGAGTGGGAGATACGCAGTATTTT. Amino acid sequence: CASAEGVGDTQYF.

The genes are TRBV19 and TRBJ2-6; 8 bases match TRBD2. In germline, CDR1 is LNHDA, CDR2 SQIVND (reference sequence). The CDR3 runs to 16 residues. The trim removed 6 bases at V and 0 bases at J, leaving 4 bases unmatched. CDR3 protein: CASRKREGSGANVLTF. The CDR3 nucleotides read TGTGCCAGTAGGAAACGGGAGGGCTCTGGGGCCAACGTCCTGACTTTC.

Only a few counts were recorded for this clonotype. The chain joins TRBV19 to TRBJ2-3; D gene uncertain. Germline V lookup: CDR1 LNHDA, CDR2 SQIVND (reference sequence). V was trimmed by 3 bases and J by 0 bases, leaving 10 bases between them. The CDR3 runs to 15 residues. CDR3 sequence reads: CASSINRKSTDTQYF. CDR3 DNA sequence: TGTGCCAGTAGTATCAACAGAAAAAGCACAGATACGCAGTATTTT.

This clonotype was detected many times. V gene TRBV5-1 combines with J gene TRBJ2-5; 8 bases line up with TRBD1. Losses at the gene ends were 4 bases for V and 1 base for J; bases not matched to a gene: 6. The germline gives CDR1 SGHRS, CDR2 YFSETQ. The CDR3 sequence is 15 residues long. The CDR3 nucleotides read TGCGCCAGCAGCAACGGACAGGGACTCCAAGAGACCCAGTACTTC. This encodes CASSNGQGLQETQYF.

This clonotype was seen many times. The V and J genes are TRBV29-1 and TRBJ2-7; TRBD2 agrees at 8 bases. Trimming cost V 6 bases and J 0 bases; bases outside gene matches: 7. Per the germline V gene, CDR1 is SQVTM and CDR2 is ANQGSEA. The CDR3 totals 14 residues. CDR3 nucleotide sequence: TGCAGCGTCGGACGGGAGGGGAGCTCCTACGAGCAGTACTTC. It is translated as CSVGREGSSYEQYF.